The clone carrying this T cell receptor beta chain was recorded only once. This sample was included in a study of hypomethylating agent response in myelodysplastic syndrome. Study-level information: A diploid cytogenetic profile was most common; mean age around 75 +/- 6.5 years.

Bulk bone marrow was analyzed without sorting T-cell subsets. Assay: immunoSEQ multiplex PCR; the TCRdb copy retains only in-frame clones and omits some. This repertoire shows some 2,000 clones, roughly nine tenths found once; its top ten account for 3.5%. CDR1 SGDLS and CDR2 YYNGEE come from the germline V gene. V lost 3 bases to trimming and J lost 0 bases, with 13 bases between them. CDR3 length: 16 residues. The chain has TRBV9 and TRBJ1-3, with D possibly matching TRBD1 (5 bases). The material sequenced was bone marrow, taken before or after starting hypomethylating agent treatment for myelodysplastic syndrome (not recorded which). The clonotype originates from a human donor with myelodysplastic syndrome. The CDR3 nucleotides read TGTGCCAGCAGCGCTTTTGACAGCGACTCTGGAAACACCATATATTTT. Translating it yields CASSAFDSDSGNTIYF.